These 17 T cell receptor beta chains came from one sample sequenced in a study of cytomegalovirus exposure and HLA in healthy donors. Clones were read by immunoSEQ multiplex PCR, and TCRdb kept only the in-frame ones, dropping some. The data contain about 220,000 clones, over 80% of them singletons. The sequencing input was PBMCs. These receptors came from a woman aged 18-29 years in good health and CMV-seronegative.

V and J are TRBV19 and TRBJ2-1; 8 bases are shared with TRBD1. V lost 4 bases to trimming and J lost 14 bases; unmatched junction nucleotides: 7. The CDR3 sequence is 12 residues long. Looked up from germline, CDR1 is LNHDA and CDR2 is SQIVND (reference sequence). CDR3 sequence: CASSTRTGMEFF. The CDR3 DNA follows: TGTGCCAGTAGTACCCGGACAGGGATGGAGTTCTTC. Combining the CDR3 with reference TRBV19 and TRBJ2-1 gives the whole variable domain DGGITQSPKYLFRKEGQNVTLSCEQNLNHDAMYWYRQDPGQGLRLIYYSQIVNDFQKGDIAEGYSVSREKKESFPLTVTSAQKNPTAFYLCASSTRTGMEFFGPGTRLTVL.

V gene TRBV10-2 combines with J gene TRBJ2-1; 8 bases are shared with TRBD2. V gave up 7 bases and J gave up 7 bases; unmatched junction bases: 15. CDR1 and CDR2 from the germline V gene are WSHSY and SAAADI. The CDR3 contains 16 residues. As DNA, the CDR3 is TGCGCCAGCACTCACGGGAGGGCGATCGTCGTTAATGAGCAGTTCTTC. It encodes CASTHGRAIVVNEQFF.

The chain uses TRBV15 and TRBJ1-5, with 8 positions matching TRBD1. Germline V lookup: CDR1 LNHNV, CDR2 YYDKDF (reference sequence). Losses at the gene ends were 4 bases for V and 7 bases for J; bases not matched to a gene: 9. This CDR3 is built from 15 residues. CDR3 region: CATSTETGGRQPQHF. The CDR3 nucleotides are TGTGCCACCAGCACCGAAACAGGGGGACGCCAGCCCCAGCATTTT.

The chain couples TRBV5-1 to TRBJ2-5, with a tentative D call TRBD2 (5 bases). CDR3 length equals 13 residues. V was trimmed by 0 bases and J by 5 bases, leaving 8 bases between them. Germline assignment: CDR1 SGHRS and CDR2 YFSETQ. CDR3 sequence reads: CASSLVGDETQYF. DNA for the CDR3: TGCGCCAGCAGCTTGGTCGGGGATGAGACCCAGTACTTC.

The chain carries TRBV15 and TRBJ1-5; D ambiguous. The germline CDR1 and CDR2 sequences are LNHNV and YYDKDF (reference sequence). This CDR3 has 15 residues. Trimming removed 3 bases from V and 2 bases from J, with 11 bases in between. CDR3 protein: CATSSDRVGNQPQHF. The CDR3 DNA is TGTGCCACCAGCAGTGACCGGGTGGGCAATCAGCCCCAGCATTTT.

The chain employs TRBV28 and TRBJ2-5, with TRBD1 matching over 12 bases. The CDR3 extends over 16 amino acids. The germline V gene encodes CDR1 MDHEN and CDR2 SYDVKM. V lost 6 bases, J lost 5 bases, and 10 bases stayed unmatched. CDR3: CASRLRDRGLSETQYF. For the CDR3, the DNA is TGTGCCAGCAGACTCCGGGACAGGGGGCTTTCGGAGACCCAGTACTTC. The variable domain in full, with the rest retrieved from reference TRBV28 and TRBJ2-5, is DVKVTQSSRYLVKRTGEKVFLECVQDMDHENMFWYRQDPGLGLRLIYFSYDVKMKEKGDIPEGYSVSREKKERFSLILESASTNQTSMYLCASRLRDRGLSETQYFGPGTRLLVL.

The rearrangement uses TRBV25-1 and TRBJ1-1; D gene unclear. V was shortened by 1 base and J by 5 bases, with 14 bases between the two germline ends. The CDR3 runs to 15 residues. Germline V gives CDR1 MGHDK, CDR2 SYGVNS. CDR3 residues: CASSELGGEWTEAFF. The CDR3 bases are TGTGCCAGCAGTGAATTAGGTGGGGAGTGGACTGAAGCTTTCTTT.

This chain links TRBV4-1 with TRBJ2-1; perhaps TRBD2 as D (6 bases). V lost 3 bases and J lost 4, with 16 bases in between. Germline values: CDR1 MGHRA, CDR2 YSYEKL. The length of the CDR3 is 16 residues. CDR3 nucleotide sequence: TGCGCCAGCAGCCAGGCCGGGACTCTGGGTTACAATGAGCAGTTCTTC. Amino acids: CASSQAGTLGYNEQFF.

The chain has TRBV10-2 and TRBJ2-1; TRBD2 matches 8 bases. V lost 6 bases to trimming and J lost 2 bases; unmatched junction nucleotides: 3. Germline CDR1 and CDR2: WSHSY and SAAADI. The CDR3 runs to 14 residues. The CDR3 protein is CASRMREAYNEQFF. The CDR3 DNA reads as TGCGCCAGCAGGATGCGGGAGGCCTACAATGAGCAGTTCTTC.

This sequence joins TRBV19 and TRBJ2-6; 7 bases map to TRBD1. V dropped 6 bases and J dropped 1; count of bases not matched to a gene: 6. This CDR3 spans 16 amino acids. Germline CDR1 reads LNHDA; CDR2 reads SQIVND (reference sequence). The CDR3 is CASRKTTGSGANVLTF. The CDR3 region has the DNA TGTGCCAGTAGGAAAACGACAGGGTCTGGGGCCAACGTCCTGACTTTC. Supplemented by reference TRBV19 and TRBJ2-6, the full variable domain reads DGGITQSPKYLFRKEGQNVTLSCEQNLNHDAMYWYRQDPGQGLRLIYYSQIVNDFQKGDIAEGYSVSREKKESFPLTVTSAQKNPTAFYLCASRKTTGSGANVLTFGAGSRLTVL.

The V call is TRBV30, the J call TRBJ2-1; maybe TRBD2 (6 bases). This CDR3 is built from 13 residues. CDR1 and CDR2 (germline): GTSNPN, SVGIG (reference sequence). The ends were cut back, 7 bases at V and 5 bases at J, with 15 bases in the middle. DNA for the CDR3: TGTGCCTCTCACCCCGGGACTCACAATGAGCAGTTCTTC. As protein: CASHPGTHNEQFF.

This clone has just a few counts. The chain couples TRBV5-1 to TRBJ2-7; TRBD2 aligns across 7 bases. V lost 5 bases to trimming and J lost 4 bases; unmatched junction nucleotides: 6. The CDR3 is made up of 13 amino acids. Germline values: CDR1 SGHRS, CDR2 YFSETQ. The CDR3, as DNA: TGCGCCAGCAGGCCGAGCGGGGTTTACGAGCAGTACTTC. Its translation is CASRPSGVYEQYF.

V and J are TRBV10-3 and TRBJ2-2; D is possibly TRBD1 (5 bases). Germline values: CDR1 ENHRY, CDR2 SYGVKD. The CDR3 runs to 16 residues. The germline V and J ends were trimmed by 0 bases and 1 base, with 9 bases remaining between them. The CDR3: CAISESGQGNTGELFF. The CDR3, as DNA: TGTGCCATCAGTGAGTCGGGTCAGGGGAACACCGGGGAGCTGTTTTTT.

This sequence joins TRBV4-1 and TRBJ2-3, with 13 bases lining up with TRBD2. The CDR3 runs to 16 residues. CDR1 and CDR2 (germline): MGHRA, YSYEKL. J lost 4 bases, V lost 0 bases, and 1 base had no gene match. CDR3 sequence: CASSQDTSGRADTQYF. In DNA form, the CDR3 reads TGCGCCAGCAGCCAAGATACTAGCGGGAGGGCAGATACGCAGTATTTT.

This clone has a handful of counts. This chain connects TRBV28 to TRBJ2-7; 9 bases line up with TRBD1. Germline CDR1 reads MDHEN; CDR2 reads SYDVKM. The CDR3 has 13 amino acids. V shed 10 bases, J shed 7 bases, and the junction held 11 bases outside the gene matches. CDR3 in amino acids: CATRQGVSGEQYF. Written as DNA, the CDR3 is TGTGCCACACGACAGGGGGTGTCTGGGGAGCAGTACTTC.

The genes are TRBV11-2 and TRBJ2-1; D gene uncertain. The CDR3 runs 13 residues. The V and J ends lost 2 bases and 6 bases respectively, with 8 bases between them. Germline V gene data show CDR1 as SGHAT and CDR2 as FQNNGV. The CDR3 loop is CASSLSPGNEQFF. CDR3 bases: TGTGCCAGCAGCTTATCGCCGGGCAATGAGCAGTTCTTC.

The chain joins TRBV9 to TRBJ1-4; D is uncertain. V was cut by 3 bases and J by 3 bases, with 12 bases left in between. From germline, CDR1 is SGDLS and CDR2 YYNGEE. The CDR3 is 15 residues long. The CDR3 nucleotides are TGTGCCAGCAGCGCCCAGACACTTCCTAATGAAAAACTGTTTTTT. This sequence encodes CASSAQTLPNEKLFF.